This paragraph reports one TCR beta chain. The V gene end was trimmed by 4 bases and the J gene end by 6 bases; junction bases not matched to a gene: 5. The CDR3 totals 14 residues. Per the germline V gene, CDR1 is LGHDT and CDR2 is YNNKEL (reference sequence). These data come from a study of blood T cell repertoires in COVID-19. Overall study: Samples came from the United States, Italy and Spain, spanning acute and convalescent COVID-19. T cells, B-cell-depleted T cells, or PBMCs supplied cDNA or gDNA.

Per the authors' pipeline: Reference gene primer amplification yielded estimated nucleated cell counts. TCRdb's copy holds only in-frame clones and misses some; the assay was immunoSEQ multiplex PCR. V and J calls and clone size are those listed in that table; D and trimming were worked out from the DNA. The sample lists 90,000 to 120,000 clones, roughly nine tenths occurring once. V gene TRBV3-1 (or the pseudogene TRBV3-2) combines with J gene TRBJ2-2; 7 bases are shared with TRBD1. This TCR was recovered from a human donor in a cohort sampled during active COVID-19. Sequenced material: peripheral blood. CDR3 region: CASSRTGNSGELFF. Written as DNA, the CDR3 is TGTGCCAGCAGCCGGACAGGCAACTCCGGGGAGCTGTTTTTT.